Reported below is one T cell receptor (beta chain). These data are taken from a study of blood T cell repertoires in COVID-19. Study in general: The United States, Italy and Spain supplied acute and convalescent COVID-19 samples. Nucleic acid was either cDNA or gDNA, and it came from T cells, B-cell-depleted T cells, or PBMCs.

In the original analysis: The assay estimated nucleated cells by amplifying reference gene primers. Assay used: immunoSEQ multiplex PCR; TCRdb lists only in-frame clones, some missing. From that table come the V and J calls and clone size; the DNA was used to work out D and trimming. This sample has a few hundred thousand clones, with about nine tenths found just once. Specimen: peripheral blood. The clonotype comes from a man over 45 with active or convalescent COVID-19.

The CDR3 is CASSEGAGSNYGYTF. For the CDR3, the DNA is TGTGCCAGCAGTGAAGGGGCGGGCTCTAACTATGGCTACACCTTC. The chain joins TRBV6-1 to TRBJ1-2; D gene ambiguous. The V gene lost 1 base and the J gene lost 0 bases, with 9 bases spanning the gap. Germline V CDR1 and CDR2: MNHNS, SASEGT. The CDR3 sequence is 15 residues long.